This T cell receptor (beta chain) is from a study of cytotoxic CD8 clonotypes in ibrutinib-treated CLL. Points from the study as a whole: Clonality rose at ibrutinib response and fell back toward baseline at progression.

This table comes from immunoSEQ multiplex PCR, and its TCRdb copy is limited to in-frame clones, with some not included. The data show 130,000 to 150,000 clones, around three quarters seen once. Germline CDR1 reads MGHRA; CDR2 reads YSYEKL. The CDR3 totals 14 residues. Trimming removed 1 base at V and 0 bases at J, with 6 bases between. Note on this clone: Its specificity is not known.

Source: PBMCs, taken after 12 months of ibrutinib treatment. The clonotype was recovered from a human donor with chronic lymphocytic leukemia. The rearrangement joins TRBV4-1 to TRBJ2-5; D is uncertain. The CDR3: CASSQVVYQETQYF. CDR3 coding DNA: TGCGCCAGCAGCCAAGTCGTGTACCAAGAGACCCAGTACTTC.